What follows are 20 T cell receptor beta chains derived from one specimen sequenced in a study of OX40 agonist ivuxolimab in advanced cancers. Some clones are missing from TCRdb's copy, which holds only in-frame ones; the method was immunoSEQ multiplex PCR. The top ten clones hold roughly an eighth of a sample with 13,000 or so clones, roughly 77% of them seen once. Material: CD4+ or CD8+ T cells sorted from blood, obtained in a trial of the OX40 agonist ivuxolimab. These receptors originate from an adult with an advanced solid tumor such as melanoma, head and neck, liver or kidney cancer.

This clone was detected a few times. This chain connects TRBV28 to TRBJ2-3; 12 nucleotides line up with TRBD2. The ends lost 0 bases at V and 5 bases at J; junction bases unmatched: 9. The CDR3 loop spans 18 amino acids. Germline values: CDR1 MDHEN, CDR2 SYDVKM. The CDR3 DNA reads as TGTGCCAGCAGTTTATGGGACTCGGGACTAGCGGGTGGAGATACGCAGTATTTT. It translates to CASSLWDSGLAGGDTQYF.

V usage is TRBV10-3 and J usage is TRBJ2-3; D perhaps matches TRBD2 (6 bases). Germline CDR1 reads ENHRY; CDR2 reads SYGVKD. This CDR3 has 14 residues. The ends were cut back, 6 bases at V and 2 bases at J, with 12 bases in the middle. CDR3 nucleotide sequence: TGTGCCATCAGCGAATCTAGCGTCACAGATACGCAGTATTTT. This codes for CAISESSVTDTQYF.

V and J are TRBV4-3 and TRBJ2-7; D might be TRBD1 (5 bases). This CDR3 has 15 residues. Trimming removed 2 bases at V and 2 bases at J, with 13 bases between. CDR1 is LGHNA and CDR2 is YSLEER in the germline V gene. CDR3 DNA sequence: TGCGCCAGCAGCCAAAAACGAACAGGACCCTACGAGCAGTACTTC. As protein: CASSQKRTGPYEQYF.

This sequence joins TRBV14 and TRBJ2-1; 7 bases match TRBD1. V was clipped by 10 bases and J by 5 bases; unmatched bases: 8. The CDR3 has 13 amino acids. The germline CDR1 and CDR2 sequences are SGHDN and FVKESK. The CDR3: CATTQGYNNEQFF. The CDR3 DNA sequence: TGTGCCACCACACAGGGGTACAACAATGAGCAGTTCTTC.

This chain joins TRBV7-9 and TRBJ2-2, with TRBD1 matching over 7 bases. The CDR3 is 15 amino acids. Germline V lookup: CDR1 SEHNR, CDR2 FQNEAQ (reference sequence). Trimming cost V 1 base and J 5 bases; bases outside gene matches: 4. DNA for the CDR3: TGTGCCAGCAGCTTAGTAGGGGGCTCGACCGGGGAGCTGTTTTTT. It specifies CASSLVGGSTGELFF.

The genes are TRBV21-1 and TRBJ2-2; no check of the table's D call, TRBD2, against the DNA was made. TRBV21-1 is listed as a pseudogene. The CDR3 totals 16 residues. The CDR3 loop reads CASSKVELAGTGELFF. DNA of the CDR3: TGTGCCAGCAGCAAAGTAGAGCTAGCGGGAACCGGGGAGCTGTTTTTT.

V gene TRBV6-1 combines with J gene TRBJ2-1, with TRBD2 matching over 13 bases. V was pared by 10 bases and J by 8 bases, with 2 bases of the junction left unmatched. The CDR3 spans 12 residues. CDR1 is MNHNS, CDR2 SASEGT, per germline. The CDR3 region has the DNA TGTGCCACAGGACTAGCGGGAGATGAGCAGTTCTTC. This translates into CATGLAGDEQFF.

This rearrangement joins TRBV28 to TRBJ2-7; 12 nucleotides match TRBD2. CDR3 size: 15 residues. The germline gives CDR1 MDHEN, CDR2 SYDVKM. The V and J ends lost 2 bases and 7 bases, in that order; junction bases with no gene match: 6. CDR3 sequence (DNA): TGTGCCAGCAGTTTAGGACTAGCGGGAACATTAGAGCAGTACTTC. Protein: CASSLGLAGTLEQYF.

The V gene is TRBV6-5, the J gene TRBJ1-4; no clear D. CDR3 length: 15 residues. V was cut by 2 bases and J by 8 bases, with 15 bases left in between. The germline CDR1 and CDR2 sequences are MNHEY and SVGAGI. The CDR3 is CASSYEGRAAEKLFF. The CDR3 DNA follows: TGTGCCAGCAGTTACGAGGGCCGAGCGGCGGAAAAACTGTTTTTT.

The V and J genes are TRBV7-6 and TRBJ2-7, with 9 bases that match TRBD2. Germline lookup yields CDR1 SGHVS and CDR2 FNYEAQ. This CDR3 contains 14 residues. J gave up 8 bases and V 3 bases, and 8 bases lay outside the gene matches. The CDR3 DNA sequence: TGTGCCAGCAGCTTGGCGGGAGGGCAAAAAAAGCAGTACTTC. As protein: CASSLAGGQKKQYF.

The chain joins TRBV15 to TRBJ1-2, with a tentative D call TRBD1 (5 bases). The CDR3 is made up of 15 amino acids. The V gene lost 3 bases and the J gene lost 4 bases, with 15 bases spanning the gap. Germline CDR1 and CDR2: LNHNV and YYDKDF (reference sequence). The CDR3 sequence is CATSSRVASIYGYTF. The CDR3 DNA is TGTGCCACCAGCAGCAGGGTTGCCTCTATCTATGGCTACACCTTC.

The chain links TRBV7-1 to TRBJ2-7; a possible D gene is TRBD2 (5 bases). TRBV7-1 is sorted into the ORF group, with uncertain function. V lost 4 bases and J 6 bases, leaving 22 bases between the germline ends. The CDR3 consists of 16 residues. As DNA, the CDR3 is TGTGCCAGCAGCTTAACGGGCGGGTTGGACGCCTCCGAGCAGTACTTC. This translates into CASSLTGGLDASEQYF.

This chain joins TRBV5-1 and TRBJ1-1; TRBD1 agrees at 8 bases. The V gene's germline CDR1 is SGHRS and CDR2 YFSETQ. Trimming at V came to 2 bases and at J to 1 base, leaving 4 bases not matched to a gene. The CDR3 contains 15 residues. CDR3 DNA sequence: TGCGCCAGCAGCTTTACAGGGGGAACGAACACTGAAGCTTTCTTT. Encoded protein: CASSFTGGTNTEAFF.

This chain connects TRBV5-1 to TRBJ2-1; a possible D gene is TRBD2 (5 bases). The ends were cut back, 0 bases at V and 2 bases at J, with 9 bases in the middle. Germline loops: CDR1 SGHRS, CDR2 YFSETQ. This CDR3 is 15 amino acids long. CDR3 residues: CASSLAGKTYNEQFF. The CDR3 nucleotides are TGCGCCAGCAGCTTGGCGGGAAAGACCTACAATGAGCAGTTCTTC.

The V gene is TRBV16, the J gene TRBJ1-5, with D possibly TRBD1 on 5 matching bases. The CDR3 contains 12 residues. Germline loops: CDR1 KGHSY, CDR2 FQNENV. V lost 0 bases and J 11 bases, leaving 8 bases between the germline ends. The CDR3 here is CASSQSTGAQHF. The CDR3, as DNA: TGTGCCAGCAGCCAATCGACGGGGGCCCAGCATTTT.

The chain employs TRBV9 and TRBJ2-1; D is perhaps TRBD2 (5 bases). The CDR3 sequence is 13 residues long. Germline V gene data show CDR1 as SGDLS and CDR2 as YYNGEE. V was cut by 4 bases and J by 6 bases, with 11 bases left in between. CDR3 in DNA: TGTGCCAGCAGCCAGGACTGGACCAATGAGCAGTTCTTC. The encoded protein is CASSQDWTNEQFF.

For the CDR3, the DNA is TGTGCCAGCCGGCCGGGGACAGGGAAGACCGGGGAGCTGTTTTTT. It is translated as CASRPGTGKTGELFF. The V call is TRBV7-8, the J call TRBJ2-2; TRBD1 agrees at 9 bases. Germline values: CDR1 SGHVS, CDR2 FQNEAQ. The CDR3 consists of 15 residues. V shed 8 bases and J 5 bases; nucleotides not matched to a gene: 9.

The rearrangement links TRBV5-1 to TRBJ2-7; no clear D gene. Trimming left V 0 bases short and J 6 bases short, with 7 bases between. The CDR3 has 12 amino acids. CDR1 is SGHRS and CDR2 is YFSETQ in the germline V gene. The CDR3 nucleotides are TGCGCCAGCAGCTTGGGTCCCCGCGAGCAGTACTTC. Translating it yields CASSLGPREQYF.

The chain uses TRBV9 and TRBJ2-2; D remains unclear. V lost 0 bases and J 6 bases, leaving 6 bases between the germline ends. This CDR3 region has 13 residues. Germline V gives CDR1 SGDLS, CDR2 YYNGEE. The CDR3 here is CASSVGYPGELFF. DNA of the CDR3: TGTGCCAGCAGCGTAGGCTATCCCGGGGAGCTGTTTTTT.

This chain connects TRBV7-6 to TRBJ2-7; D uncertain. The CDR3 has 13 amino acids. Germline V gene sequence: CDR1 SGHVS, CDR2 FNYEAQ. Trimming removed 3 bases from V and 0 bases from J, with 6 bases in between. DNA of the CDR3: TGTGCCAGCAGCTTTGGCATCTCCTACGAGCAGTACTTC. Its protein is CASSFGISYEQYF.